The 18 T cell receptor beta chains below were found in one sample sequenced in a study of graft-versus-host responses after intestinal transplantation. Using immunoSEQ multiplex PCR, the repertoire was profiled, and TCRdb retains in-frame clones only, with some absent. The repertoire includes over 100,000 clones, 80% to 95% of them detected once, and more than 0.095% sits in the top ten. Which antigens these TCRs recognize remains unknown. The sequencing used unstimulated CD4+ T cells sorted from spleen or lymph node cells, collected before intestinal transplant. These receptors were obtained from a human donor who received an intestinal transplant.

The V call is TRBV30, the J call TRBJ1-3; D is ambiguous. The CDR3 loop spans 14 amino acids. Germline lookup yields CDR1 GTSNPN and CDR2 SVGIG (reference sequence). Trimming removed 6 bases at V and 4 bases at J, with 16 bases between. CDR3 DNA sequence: TGTGCCTGCGGACCGGACTTGGCGGGAAACACCATATATTTT. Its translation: CACGPDLAGNTIYF. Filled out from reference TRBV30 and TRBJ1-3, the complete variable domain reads SQTIHQWPATLVQPVGSPLSLECTVEGTSNPNLYWYRQAAGRGLQLLFYSVGIGQISSEVPQNLSASRPQDRQFILSSKKLLLSDSGFYLCACGPDLAGNTIYFGEGSWLTVV.

CDR3 in DNA: TGTGCCAGCAGTCTCTGGACGACAGGGTTCGGGGCCAACGTCCTGACTTTC. Residues: CASSLWTTGFGANVLTF. The rearrangement uses TRBV27 and TRBJ2-6; 7 positions match TRBD1. Germline values: CDR1 MNHEY, CDR2 SMNVEV (reference sequence). This CDR3 comprises 17 residues. After removal of 5 bases from V and 4 bases from J, the junction contained 11 bases not matched to a gene.

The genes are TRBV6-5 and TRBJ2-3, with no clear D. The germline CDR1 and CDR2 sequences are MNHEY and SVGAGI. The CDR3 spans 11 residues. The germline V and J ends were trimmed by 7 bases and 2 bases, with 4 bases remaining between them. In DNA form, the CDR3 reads TGTGCCAGCACCTTCACAGATACGCAGTATTTT. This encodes CASTFTDTQYF.

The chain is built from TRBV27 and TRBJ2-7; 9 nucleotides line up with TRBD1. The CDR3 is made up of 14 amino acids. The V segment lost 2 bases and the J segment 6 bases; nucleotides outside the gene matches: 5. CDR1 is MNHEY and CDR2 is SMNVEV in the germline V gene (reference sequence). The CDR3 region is CASSLGQGLGEQYF. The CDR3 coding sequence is TGTGCCAGCAGTTTAGGACAGGGGCTGGGCGAGCAGTACTTC.

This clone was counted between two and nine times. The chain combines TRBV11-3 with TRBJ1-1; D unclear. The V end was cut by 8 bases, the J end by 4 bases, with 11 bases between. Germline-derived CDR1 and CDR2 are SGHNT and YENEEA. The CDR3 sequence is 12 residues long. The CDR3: CASLQESTEAFF. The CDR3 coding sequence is TGTGCCAGCCTGCAGGAGAGCACTGAAGCTTTCTTT.

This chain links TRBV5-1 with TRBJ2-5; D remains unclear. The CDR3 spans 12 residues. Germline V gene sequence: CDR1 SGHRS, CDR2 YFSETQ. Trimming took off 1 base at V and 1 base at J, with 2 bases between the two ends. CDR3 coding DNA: TGCGCCAGCAGCTTGCCCCAAGAGACCCAGTACTTC. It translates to CASSLPQETQYF.

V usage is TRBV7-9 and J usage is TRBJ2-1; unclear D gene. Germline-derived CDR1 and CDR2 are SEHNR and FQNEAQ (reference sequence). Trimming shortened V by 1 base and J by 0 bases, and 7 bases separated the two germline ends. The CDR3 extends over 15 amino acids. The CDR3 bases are TGTGCCAGCAGCTTAGGCGAGAGCTCCTACAATGAGCAGTTCTTC. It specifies CASSLGESSYNEQFF.

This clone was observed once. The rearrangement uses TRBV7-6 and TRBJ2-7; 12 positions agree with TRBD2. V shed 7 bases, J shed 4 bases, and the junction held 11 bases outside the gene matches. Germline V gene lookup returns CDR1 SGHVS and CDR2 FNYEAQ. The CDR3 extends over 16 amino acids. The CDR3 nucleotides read TGTGCCAGCACCCCCCCGAGGGGGACTAGCGGGTACGAGCAGTACTTC. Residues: CASTPPRGTSGYEQYF.

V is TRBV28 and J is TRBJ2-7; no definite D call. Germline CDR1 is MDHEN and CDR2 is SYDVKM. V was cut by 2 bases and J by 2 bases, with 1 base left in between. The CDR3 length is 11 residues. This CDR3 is CASSLAYEQYF. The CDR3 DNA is TGTGCCAGCAGTTTAGCCTACGAGCAGTACTTC.

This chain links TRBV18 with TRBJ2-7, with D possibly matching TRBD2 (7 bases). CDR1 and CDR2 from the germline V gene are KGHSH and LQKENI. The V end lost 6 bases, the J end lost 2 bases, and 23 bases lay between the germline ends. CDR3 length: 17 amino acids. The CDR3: CASSPGGFLGAAYEQYF. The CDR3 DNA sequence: TGTGCCAGCTCCCCCGGGGGGTTCCTGGGGGCTGCCTACGAGCAGTACTTC.

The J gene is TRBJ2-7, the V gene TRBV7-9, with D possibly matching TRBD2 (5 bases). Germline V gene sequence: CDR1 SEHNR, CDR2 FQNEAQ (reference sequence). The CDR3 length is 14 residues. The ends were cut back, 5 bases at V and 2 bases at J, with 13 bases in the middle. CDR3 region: CASSPYGLPYEQYF. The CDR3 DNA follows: TGTGCCAGCAGCCCATACGGACTTCCCTACGAGCAGTACTTC.

The CDR3, as DNA: TGTGCCAGCATAGGGGGACAGAACACCGGGGAGCTGTTTTTT. Amino acid sequence: CASIGGQNTGELFF. V and J are TRBV6-1 and TRBJ2-2; a weak D match, TRBD1 (6 bases). CDR1 and CDR2 (germline): MNHNS, SASEGT. V was pared by 7 bases and J by 1 base, with 10 bases between. The CDR3 has 14 residues.

CDR3: CASSSGPNNQPQHF. DNA of the CDR3: TGTGCCAGCAGCTCCGGGCCAAACAATCAGCCCCAGCATTTT. The gene calls are TRBV7-8 and TRBJ1-5; D not resolved. Germline CDR1 and CDR2: SGHVS and FQNEAQ. The CDR3 runs to 14 residues. V lost 4 bases and J 3 bases, leaving 10 bases between the germline ends.

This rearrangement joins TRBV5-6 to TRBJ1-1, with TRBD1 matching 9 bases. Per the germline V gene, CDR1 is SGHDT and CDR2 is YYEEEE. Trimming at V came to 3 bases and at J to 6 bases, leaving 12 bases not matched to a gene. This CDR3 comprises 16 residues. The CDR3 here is CASSSISGQGASEAFF. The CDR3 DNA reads TGTGCCAGCAGCTCTATATCGGGACAGGGCGCTTCTGAAGCTTTCTTT.

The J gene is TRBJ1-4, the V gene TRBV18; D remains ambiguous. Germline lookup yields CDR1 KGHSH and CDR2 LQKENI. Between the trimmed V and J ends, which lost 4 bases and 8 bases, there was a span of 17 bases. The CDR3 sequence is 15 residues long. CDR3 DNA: TGTGCCAGCTCACTCCTCGGTGGGTTTGGGGAAAAACTGTTTTTT. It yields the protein CASSLLGGFGEKLFF.

CDR3 sequence reads: CASRSRGRPMNTEAFF. The CDR3 DNA is TGTGCCAGTAGGAGCAGGGGCCGCCCCATGAACACTGAAGCTTTCTTT. The chain joins TRBV19 to TRBJ1-1; weak D call: TRBD1 (6 bases). The germline CDR1 and CDR2 sequences are LNHDA and SQIVND (reference sequence). CDR3 length: 16 amino acids. Trimming took 6 bases from V and 0 from J, leaving 17 bases between them. The full variable domain, with the rest looked up from reference TRBV19 and TRBJ1-1, is DGGITQSPKYLFRKEGQNVTLSCEQNLNHDAMYWYRQDPGQGLRLIYYSQIVNDFQKGDIAEGYSVSREKKESFPLTVTSAQKNPTAFYLCASRSRGRPMNTEAFFGQGTRLTVV.

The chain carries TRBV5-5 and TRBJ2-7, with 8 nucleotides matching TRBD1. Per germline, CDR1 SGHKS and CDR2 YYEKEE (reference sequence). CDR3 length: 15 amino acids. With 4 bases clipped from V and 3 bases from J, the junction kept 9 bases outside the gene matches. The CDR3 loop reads CASSIRTGWYYEQYF. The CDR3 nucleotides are TGTGCCAGCAGCATACGGACAGGGTGGTACTACGAGCAGTACTTC.

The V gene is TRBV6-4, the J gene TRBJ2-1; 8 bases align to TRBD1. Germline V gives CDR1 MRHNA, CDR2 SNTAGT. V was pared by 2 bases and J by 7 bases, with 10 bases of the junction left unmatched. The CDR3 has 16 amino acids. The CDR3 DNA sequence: TGTGCCAGCAGTGACGTGTACAGGGGGAATTTGAATGAGCAGTTCTTC. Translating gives CASSDVYRGNLNEQFF.